This section outlines one TCR beta chain sequence together with its context. Its specificity is unknown. These data originate in a study of shared clonotypes between healthy human individuals. Looking at the study overall: Donors had three CD4 naive, three CD4 memory, two CD8 naive and one CD8 memory plate apiece. Regarding the study as a whole: Incompleteness in sorted-subset sequencing, despite large depth, was shown by rarefaction.

An approximately 200 ng quantity of DNA, 29,000 or so T cell genomes, went into the sorted-subset replicate PCRs. The method was immunoSEQ multiplex PCR; TCRdb's version includes in-frame clones alone and lacks a portion of them. This table has approximately 2,300,000 clones, 92% appearing once. This CDR3 is 14 amino acids long. V shed 8 bases, J shed 5 bases, and the junction held 5 bases outside the gene matches. CDR1 SNHLY and CDR2 FYNNEI come from the germline V gene. Division of CD4+ cells produced a CD45RA+ naive subset and a CD45RA-negative memory subset. This clonotype originated in a man between 18 and 35 years old in good health. Some clones in this sample may be carry-over from other donors' samples. This chain links TRBV2 with TRBJ1-5; 11 nucleotides agree with TRBD1. Sequencing was carried out using naive CD4+ T cells from PBMCs. The subset: CD45RA+ positively selected. In DNA form, the CDR3 reads TGTGCCAGCGGGGGGACAGGGGGATATCAGCCCCAGCATTTT. This sequence encodes CASGGTGGYQPQHF.